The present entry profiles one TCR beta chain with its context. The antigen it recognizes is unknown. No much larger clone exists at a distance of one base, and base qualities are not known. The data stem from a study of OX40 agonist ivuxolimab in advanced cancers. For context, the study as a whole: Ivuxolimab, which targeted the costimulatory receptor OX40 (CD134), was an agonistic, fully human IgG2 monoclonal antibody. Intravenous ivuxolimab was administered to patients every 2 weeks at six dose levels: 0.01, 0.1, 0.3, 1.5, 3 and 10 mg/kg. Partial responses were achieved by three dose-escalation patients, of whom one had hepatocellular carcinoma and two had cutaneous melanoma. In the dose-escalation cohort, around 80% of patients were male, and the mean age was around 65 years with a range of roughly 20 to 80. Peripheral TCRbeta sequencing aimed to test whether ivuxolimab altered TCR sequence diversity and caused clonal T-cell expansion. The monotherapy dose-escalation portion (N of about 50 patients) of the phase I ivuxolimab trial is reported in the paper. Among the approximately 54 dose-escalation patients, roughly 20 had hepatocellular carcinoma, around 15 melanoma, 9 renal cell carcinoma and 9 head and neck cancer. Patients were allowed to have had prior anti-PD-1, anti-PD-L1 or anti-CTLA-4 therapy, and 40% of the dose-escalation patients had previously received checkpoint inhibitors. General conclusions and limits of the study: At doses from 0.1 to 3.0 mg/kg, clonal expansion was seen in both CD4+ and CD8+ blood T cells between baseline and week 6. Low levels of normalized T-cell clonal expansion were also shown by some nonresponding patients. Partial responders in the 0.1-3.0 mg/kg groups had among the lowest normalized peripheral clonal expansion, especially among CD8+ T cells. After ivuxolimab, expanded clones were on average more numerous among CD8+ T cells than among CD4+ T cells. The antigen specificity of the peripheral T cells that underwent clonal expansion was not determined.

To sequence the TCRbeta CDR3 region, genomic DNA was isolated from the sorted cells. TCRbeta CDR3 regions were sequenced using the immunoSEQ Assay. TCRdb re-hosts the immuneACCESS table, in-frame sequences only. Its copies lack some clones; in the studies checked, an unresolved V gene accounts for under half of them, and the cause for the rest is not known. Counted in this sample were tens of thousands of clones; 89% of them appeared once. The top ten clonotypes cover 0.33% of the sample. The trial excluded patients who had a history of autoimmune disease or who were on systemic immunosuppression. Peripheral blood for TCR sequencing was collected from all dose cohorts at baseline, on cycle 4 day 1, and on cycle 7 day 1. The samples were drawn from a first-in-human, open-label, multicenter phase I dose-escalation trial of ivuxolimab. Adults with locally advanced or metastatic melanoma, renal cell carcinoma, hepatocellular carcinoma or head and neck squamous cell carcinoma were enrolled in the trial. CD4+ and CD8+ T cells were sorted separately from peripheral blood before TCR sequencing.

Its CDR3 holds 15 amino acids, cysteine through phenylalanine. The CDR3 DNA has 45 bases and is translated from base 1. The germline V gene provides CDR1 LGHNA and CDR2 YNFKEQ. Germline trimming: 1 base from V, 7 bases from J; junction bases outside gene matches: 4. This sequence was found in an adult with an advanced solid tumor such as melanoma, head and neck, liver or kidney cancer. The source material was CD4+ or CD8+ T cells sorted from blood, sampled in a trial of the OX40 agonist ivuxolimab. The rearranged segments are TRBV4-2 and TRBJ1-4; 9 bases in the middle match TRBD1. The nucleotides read TGTGCCAGCAGCCAAGGGGAACAGGGGGCTGAAAAACTGTTTTTT. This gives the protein CASSQGEQGAEKLFF.